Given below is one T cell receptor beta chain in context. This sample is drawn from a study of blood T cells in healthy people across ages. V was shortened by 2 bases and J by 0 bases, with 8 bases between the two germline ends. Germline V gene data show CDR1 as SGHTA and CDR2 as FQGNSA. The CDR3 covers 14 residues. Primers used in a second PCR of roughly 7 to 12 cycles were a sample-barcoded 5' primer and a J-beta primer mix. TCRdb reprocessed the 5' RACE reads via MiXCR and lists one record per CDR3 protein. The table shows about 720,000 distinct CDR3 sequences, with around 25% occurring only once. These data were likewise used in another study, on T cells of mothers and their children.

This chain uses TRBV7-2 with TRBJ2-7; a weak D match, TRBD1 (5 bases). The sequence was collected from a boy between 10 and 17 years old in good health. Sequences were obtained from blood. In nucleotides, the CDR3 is TGTGCCAGCAGCTTAATTACAGGCTCCTACGAGCAGTACTTC. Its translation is CASSLITGSYEQYF.